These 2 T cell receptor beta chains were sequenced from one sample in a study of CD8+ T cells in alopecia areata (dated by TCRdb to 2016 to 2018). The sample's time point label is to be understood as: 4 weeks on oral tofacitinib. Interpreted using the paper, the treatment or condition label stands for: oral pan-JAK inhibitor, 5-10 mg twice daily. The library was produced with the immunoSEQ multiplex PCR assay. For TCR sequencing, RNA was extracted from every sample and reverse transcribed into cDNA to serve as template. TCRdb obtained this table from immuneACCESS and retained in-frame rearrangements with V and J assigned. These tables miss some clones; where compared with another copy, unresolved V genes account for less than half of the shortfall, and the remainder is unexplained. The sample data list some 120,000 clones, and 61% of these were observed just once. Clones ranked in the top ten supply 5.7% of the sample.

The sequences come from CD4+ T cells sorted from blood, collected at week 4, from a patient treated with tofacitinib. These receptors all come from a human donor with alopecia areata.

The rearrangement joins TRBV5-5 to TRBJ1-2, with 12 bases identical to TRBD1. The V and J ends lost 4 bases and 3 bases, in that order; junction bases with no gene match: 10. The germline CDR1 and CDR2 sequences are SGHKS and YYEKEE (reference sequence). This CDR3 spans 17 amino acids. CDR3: CASSLEPGTGGYYGYTF. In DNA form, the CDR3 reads TGTGCCAGCAGCCTCGAACCCGGGACAGGGGGCTACTATGGCTACACCTTC.

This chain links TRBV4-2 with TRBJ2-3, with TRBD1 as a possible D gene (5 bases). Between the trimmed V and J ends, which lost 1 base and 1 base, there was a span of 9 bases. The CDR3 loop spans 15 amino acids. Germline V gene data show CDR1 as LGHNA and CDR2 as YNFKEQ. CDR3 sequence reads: CASSQGLGGTDTQYF. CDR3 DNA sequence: TGTGCCAGCAGCCAAGGCCTAGGGGGCACAGATACGCAGTATTTT.